A single sample gave rise to the 17 T cell receptor beta chains below, sequenced in a study of shared T cell receptors in the human thymus. Sequenced by immunoSEQ multiplex PCR; TCRdb stores in-frame clones only, minus some. The repertoire has hundreds of thousands of clones, around 89% of them found once; the top ten carry approximately 0.011%. This same sample was also taken into another study, of human thymus T cells.

The sequencing input was thymocytes. The receptors come from a boy less than two years old with a congenital heart defect.

The chain carries TRBV28 and TRBJ1-2, with D tentatively TRBD1 (5 bases). The germline gives CDR1 MDHEN, CDR2 SYDVKM. The CDR3 spans 15 residues. Trimming took 4 bases from V and 0 from J, leaving 12 bases between them. This chain's CDR3 is CASSSGQGANYGYTF. Here the CDR3 DNA reads TGTGCCAGCAGTTCTGGCCAGGGCGCTAACTATGGCTACACCTTC.

The rearrangement links TRBV10-1 to TRBJ2-3, with a possible D match to TRBD1 (6 bases). This CDR3 is built from 14 residues. Germline V CDR1 and CDR2: WNHNN, SYGVQD (reference sequence). Between the trimmed V and J ends, which lost 8 bases and 4 bases, there was a span of 16 bases. The CDR3 here is CASSGAPGADTQYF. CDR3 coding DNA: TGCGCCAGCTCAGGGGCCCCTGGAGCAGATACGCAGTATTTT.

This clone appeared once. The rearrangement uses TRBV15 and TRBJ1-1, with D possibly being TRBD1 (5 bases). CDR1 LNHNV and CDR2 YYDKDF come from the germline V gene (reference sequence). V was pared by 0 bases and J by 0 bases, with 14 bases between. CDR3 length: 17 amino acids. CDR3 sequence reads: CATSRDCRDRLNTEAFF. The CDR3 nucleotides read TGTGCCACCAGCAGAGATTGTAGAGACAGACTGAACACTGAAGCTTTCTTT.

V gene TRBV19 combines with J gene TRBJ2-7; 9 nucleotides match TRBD2. The CDR3 runs 14 residues. Germline trimming cut 4 bases from V and 3 bases from J; bases unmatched to any gene: 4. Germline V lookup: CDR1 LNHDA, CDR2 SQIVND (reference sequence). The chain's CDR3 is CASSTRTSDYEQYF. The CDR3 coding sequence is TGTGCCAGTAGTACCCGGACTAGCGACTACGAGCAGTACTTC.

The chain employs TRBV18 and TRBJ2-1; D gene ambiguous. The V end was cut by 5 bases, the J end by 2 bases, with 4 bases between. Germline CDR1 reads KGHSH; CDR2 reads LQKENI. The CDR3 sequence is 12 residues long. The CDR3 is CASSSAYNEQFF. CDR3 nucleotide sequence: TGTGCCAGCTCAAGCGCCTACAATGAGCAGTTCTTC.

CDR3 DNA sequence: TGTGCCAGCAGTGCGCCCACTAGCGGGGGGGGGTATGAGCAGTTCTTC. This encodes CASSAPTSGGGYEQFF. This rearrangement joins TRBV6-1 to TRBJ2-1, with 13 bases matching TRBD2. Germline V lookup: CDR1 MNHNS, CDR2 SASEGT. This CDR3 region has 16 residues. J gave up 8 bases and V 4 bases, and 8 bases lay outside the gene matches.

This chain connects TRBV4-3 to TRBJ2-7, with 7 bases matching TRBD2. This CDR3 comprises 16 residues. The V gene end was trimmed by 1 base and the J gene end by 1 base; junction bases not matched to a gene: 7. The germline V gene encodes CDR1 LGHNA and CDR2 YSLEER. Written as DNA, the CDR3 is TGCGCCAGCAGCCAAGTTCGGGGGGAAGGATCCTACGAGCAGTACTTC. This encodes CASSQVRGEGSYEQYF.

This chain uses TRBV6-6 with TRBJ2-2, with D maybe TRBD2 (5 bases). CDR3 length: 15 residues. Between the trimmed V and J ends, which lost 2 bases and 4 bases, there was a span of 11 bases. Germline CDR1 reads MNHNY; CDR2 reads SVGAGI (reference sequence). CDR3: CASSYEGLATGELFF. As DNA, the CDR3 is TGTGCCAGCAGTTACGAGGGCCTCGCCACCGGGGAGCTGTTTTTT.

V and J are TRBV27 and TRBJ2-3; TRBD2 agrees at 7 bases. The V and J ends lost 3 bases and 0 bases, in that order; junction bases with no gene match: 6. The germline V gene has CDR1 MNHEY and CDR2 SMNVEV (reference sequence). This CDR3 has 16 amino acids. The CDR3 region is CASSLRSGTSTDTQYF. CDR3 DNA: TGTGCCAGCAGTTTGCGGAGCGGGACTAGCACAGATACGCAGTATTTT.

The gene calls are TRBV6-5 and TRBJ1-1; D perhaps matches TRBD1 (6 bases). This CDR3 contains 16 residues. With 2 bases removed from V and 4 bases from J, the gap between germline ends came to 17 bases. CDR1 MNHEY and CDR2 SVGAGI come from the germline V gene. CDR3 in amino acids: CASSYRGAQDGTEAFF. CDR3 bases: TGTGCCAGCAGTTACCGGGGGGCGCAGGATGGCACTGAAGCTTTCTTT.

The chain combines TRBV7-9 with TRBJ1-3, with TRBD1 as a possible D gene (6 bases). From germline, CDR1 is SEHNR and CDR2 FQNEAQ (reference sequence). The CDR3 length is 18 residues. The ends were cut back, 4 bases at V and 2 bases at J, with 21 bases in the middle. The CDR3 sequence is CASSSHTNSGVAGNTIYF. CDR3 sequence (DNA): TGTGCCAGCAGCTCTCATACCAACTCAGGGGTAGCTGGAAACACCATATATTTT.

The chain joins TRBV5-1 to TRBJ1-2, with D hard to call. The CDR3 runs to 14 residues. Trimming took 4 bases from V and 0 from J, leaving 10 bases between them. Germline loops: CDR1 SGHRS, CDR2 YFSETQ. The CDR3 is CASSPGKANYGYTF. In nucleotides, the CDR3 is TGCGCCAGCAGCCCGGGGAAAGCTAACTATGGCTACACCTTC.

The chain carries TRBV28 and TRBJ1-3; D possibly corresponds to TRBD1 (5 bases). Trimming took 6 bases from V and 0 from J, leaving 12 bases between them. Germline V gives CDR1 MDHEN, CDR2 SYDVKM. The CDR3 consists of 15 residues. The CDR3 region is CASSQGGPSGNTIYF. The DNA of the CDR3 is TGTGCCAGCAGCCAGGGAGGGCCCTCTGGAAACACCATATATTTT.

The CDR3 DNA sequence: TGCGCCAGCAGCTTGGAACCGACAGGGAGTCTAAACGAGCAGTACTTC. This codes for CASSLEPTGSLNEQYF. This rearrangement joins TRBV5-1 to TRBJ2-5; 7 bases match TRBD1. The last part of the DNA fits TRBJ2-7 better; the J call may be wrong. This CDR3 spans 16 amino acids. From germline, CDR1 is SGHRS and CDR2 YFSETQ.

This chain uses TRBV4-3 with TRBJ2-6; perhaps TRBD1 as D (5 bases). There are 17 residues in the CDR3. V was pared by 1 base and J by 1 base, with 11 bases between. Germline V CDR1 and CDR2: LGHNA, YSLEER. The CDR3, as DNA: TGCGCCAGCAGCCAAGCCCCGACAGTGTCTGGGGCCAACGTCCTGACTTTC. Translating it yields CASSQAPTVSGANVLTF.

The rearrangement uses TRBV4-1 and TRBJ1-5, with no clear D. CDR1 is MGHRA, CDR2 YSYEKL, per germline. V shed 4 bases and J shed 3 bases, with 16 bases lying between them. The CDR3 is 16 amino acids. The CDR3 loop is CASSLVTSRNNQPQHF. The CDR3 region has the DNA TGCGCCAGCAGCCTTGTCACCTCGAGGAACAATCAGCCCCAGCATTTT.

In the case of this clone: Other nucleotide sequences in the sample specify the same CDR3. V is TRBV2 and J is TRBJ2-7, with unresolved D. This CDR3 has 12 residues. The germline gives CDR1 SNHLY, CDR2 FYNNEI. Trimming took off 8 bases at V and 4 bases at J, with 12 bases between the two ends. Written as DNA, the CDR3 is TGTGCCAGCTCAGATGGCGGATACGAGCAGTACTTC. Its protein product is CASSDGGYEQYF.